This is a list of T cell receptor beta chains from one sample in a study of cytomegalovirus exposure and HLA in healthy donors. Libraries were prepared by immunoSEQ multiplex PCR; TCRdb keeps only in-frame clonotypes and omits some of them. The data show about 140,000 clones, with about 80% seen just once and 1.4% held by the top ten. The sequenced sample was PBMCs. Receptor source: a man younger than 40 in good health and CMV-seropositive. Both conserved end residues are part of each CDR3. Each record gives: D gene, clone size, V gene, J gene, CDR3 protein, CDR3 DNA. A D gene is named only where the DNA matches it firmly. Clone size appears in some rows only: once, few, many, or a class for an expanded clone.

d_call: -; clone_size: -; v_call: TRBV15; j_call: TRBJ1-2; cdr3_aa: CATSSATQGPINYGYTF; cdr3_nt: TGTGCCACCAGCAGTGCGACCCAGGGCCCCATCAACTATGGCTACACCTTC
d_call: TRBD2; clone_size: -; v_call: TRBV18; j_call: TRBJ2-1; cdr3_aa: CASSPMETGGLHEQFF; cdr3_nt: TGTGCCAGCTCACCAATGGAAACGGGAGGGCTTCATGAGCAGTTCTTC
d_call: TRBD2; clone_size: -; v_call: TRBV30; j_call: TRBJ2-7; cdr3_aa: CAWSPRGGAPYEQYF; cdr3_nt: TGTGCCTGGAGTCCACGGGGGGGTGCCCCCTACGAGCAGTACTTC
d_call: -; clone_size: once; v_call: TRBV11-3; j_call: TRBJ2-5; cdr3_aa: CASSLDEGYQETQYF; cdr3_nt: TGTGCCAGCAGCTTAGATGAGGGATACCAAGAGACCCAGTACTTC
d_call: -; clone_size: -; v_call: TRBV19; j_call: TRBJ1-3; cdr3_aa: CASSSGGTGNTIYF; cdr3_nt: TGTGCCAGTAGTTCAGGAGGAACTGGAAACACCATATATTTT
d_call: -; clone_size: once; v_call: TRBV2; j_call: TRBJ2-7; cdr3_aa: CASSRKEGVGEQYF; cdr3_nt: TGTGCCAGCAGCCGAAAGGAGGGAGTGGGCGAGCAGTACTTC
d_call: -; clone_size: -; v_call: TRBV19; j_call: TRBJ2-1; cdr3_aa: CASSIVLFNEQFF; cdr3_nt: TGTGCCAGTAGTATAGTACTATTTAATGAGCAGTTCTTC
d_call: TRBD2; clone_size: -; v_call: TRBV5-1; j_call: TRBJ2-1; cdr3_aa: CASSFSGGHQEQFF; cdr3_nt: TGCGCCAGCAGCTTTAGCGGGGGGCACCAAGAGCAGTTCTTC
d_call: TRBD1; clone_size: -; v_call: TRBV11-1; j_call: TRBJ2-6; cdr3_aa: CASSLVTGGPGANVLTF; cdr3_nt: TGTGCCAGCAGCTTAGTCACAGGGGGCCCTGGGGCCAACGTCCTGACTTTC
d_call: -; clone_size: -; v_call: TRBV28; j_call: TRBJ2-5; cdr3_aa: CASSLTGGYQETQYF; cdr3_nt: TGTGCCAGCAGTTTAACGGGTGGTTACCAAGAGACCCAGTACTTC
d_call: TRBD2; clone_size: -; v_call: TRBV28; j_call: TRBJ2-1; cdr3_aa: CASQPGGFYNEQFF; cdr3_nt: TGTGCCAGCCAACCGGGGGGGTTCTACAATGAGCAGTTCTTC
d_call: -; clone_size: -; v_call: TRBV19; j_call: TRBJ2-7; cdr3_aa: CASSIEPGASYEQYF; cdr3_nt: TGTGCCAGTAGTATCGAACCGGGAGCGTCCTACGAGCAGTACTTC
d_call: TRBD2; clone_size: -; v_call: TRBV29-1; j_call: TRBJ2-3; cdr3_aa: CSVGVLAGGRGTDTQYF; cdr3_nt: TGCAGCGTTGGGGTGCTAGCGGGGGGCCGGGGCACAGATACGCAGTATTTT
d_call: -; clone_size: -; v_call: TRBV2; j_call: TRBJ2-7; cdr3_aa: CASSGGTVTYEQYF; cdr3_nt: TGTGCCAGCAGTGGCGGGACAGTCACCTACGAGCAGTACTTC
d_call: TRBD2; clone_size: -; v_call: TRBV15; j_call: TRBJ2-1; cdr3_aa: CATSPLRTSGRYNEQFF; cdr3_nt: TGTGCCACCAGCCCACTTCGGACTAGCGGGAGGTATAATGAGCAGTTCTTC
d_call: TRBD1; clone_size: -; v_call: TRBV7-9; j_call: TRBJ1-2; cdr3_aa: CASSLGSGGGYTF; cdr3_nt: TGTGCCAGCAGCTTAGGCTCAGGGGGTGGCTACACCTTC
d_call: TRBD1; clone_size: -; v_call: TRBV27; j_call: TRBJ2-6; cdr3_aa: CASSWTGTLSGANVLTF; cdr3_nt: TGTGCCAGCAGTTGGACAGGGACACTCTCTGGGGCCAACGTCCTGACTTTC
d_call: -; clone_size: -; v_call: TRBV19; j_call: TRBJ2-2; cdr3_aa: CASSLMDFSTGELFF; cdr3_nt: TGTGCCAGTAGTTTGATGGACTTCTCCACCGGGGAGCTGTTTTTT
d_call: TRBD1; clone_size: -; v_call: TRBV2; j_call: TRBJ2-1; cdr3_aa: CASSRQGALNEQFF; cdr3_nt: TGTGCCAGCAGTCGACAGGGGGCGCTGAATGAGCAGTTCTTC
d_call: TRBD2; clone_size: -; v_call: TRBV6-1; j_call: TRBJ2-5; cdr3_aa: CASSGTSGREETQYF; cdr3_nt: TGTGCCAGCAGTGGTACTAGCGGGAGGGAAGAGACCCAGTACTTC
d_call: TRBD1; clone_size: -; v_call: TRBV6-1; j_call: TRBJ2-2; cdr3_aa: CASSGRTGSRTGELFF; cdr3_nt: TGTGCCAGCAGTGGGAGGACAGGTTCGAGGACCGGGGAGCTGTTTTTT
d_call: TRBD2; clone_size: -; v_call: TRBV4-1; j_call: TRBJ2-7; cdr3_aa: CASSQVQASGSYEQYF; cdr3_nt: TGCGCCAGCAGCCAAGTACAGGCTAGCGGCTCCTACGAGCAGTACTTC
d_call: -; clone_size: -; v_call: TRBV5-8; j_call: TRBJ1-3; cdr3_aa: CASSLLGTGNTIYF; cdr3_nt: TGTGCCAGCAGCTTGTTGGGCACTGGAAACACCATATATTTT
d_call: TRBD2; clone_size: -; v_call: TRBV5-1; j_call: TRBJ2-1; cdr3_aa: CASSLAWTSGDEQFF; cdr3_nt: TGCGCCAGCAGCTTGGCCTGGACTAGCGGCGATGAGCAGTTCTTC
d_call: TRBD1; clone_size: -; v_call: TRBV18; j_call: TRBJ2-7; cdr3_aa: CASSPGQGGPYEQYF; cdr3_nt: TGTGCCAGCTCACCTGGACAGGGAGGACCCTACGAGCAGTACTTC
d_call: -; clone_size: -; v_call: TRBV11-2; j_call: TRBJ1-1; cdr3_aa: CASALGRTKRNTEAFF; cdr3_nt: TGTGCCAGCGCCCTTGGGAGGACCAAAAGGAACACTGAAGCTTTCTTT
d_call: -; clone_size: -; v_call: TRBV6-1; j_call: TRBJ1-2; cdr3_aa: CASSQQPAGDYGYTF; cdr3_nt: TGTGCCAGCAGTCAACAACCAGCGGGGGACTATGGCTACACCTTC
d_call: -; clone_size: -; v_call: TRBV7-9; j_call: TRBJ2-7; cdr3_aa: CATGESSYEQYF; cdr3_nt: TGTGCTACGGGAGAATCCTCCTACGAGCAGTACTTC
d_call: TRBD1; clone_size: -; v_call: TRBV28; j_call: TRBJ1-2; cdr3_aa: CASRWPGQGANYGYTF; cdr3_nt: TGTGCCAGCAGATGGCCGGGACAGGGTGCTAACTATGGCTACACCTTC
d_call: TRBD2; clone_size: -; v_call: TRBV7-2; j_call: TRBJ2-7; cdr3_aa: CASSSSGGAYEQYF; cdr3_nt: TGTGCCAGCAGCTCTAGCGGGGGGGCCTACGAGCAGTACTTC
d_call: -; clone_size: -; v_call: TRBV27; j_call: TRBJ1-2; cdr3_aa: CASSPLLDRPLEDGYTF; cdr3_nt: TGTGCCAGCAGTCCGTTACTCGACAGGCCCCTCGAGGATGGCTACACCTTC
d_call: TRBD1; clone_size: -; v_call: TRBV6-6; j_call: TRBJ2-7; cdr3_aa: CASSYSGDRPYEQYF; cdr3_nt: TGTGCCAGCAGTTACTCGGGGGACAGGCCCTACGAGCAGTACTTC
d_call: TRBD1; clone_size: once; v_call: TRBV28; j_call: TRBJ1-2; cdr3_aa: CASSSPTGASYGYTF; cdr3_nt: TGTGCCAGCAGTTCCCCCACAGGGGCCTCCTATGGCTACACCTTC
d_call: -; clone_size: -; v_call: TRBV18; j_call: TRBJ1-1; cdr3_aa: CASSPPGWNTEAFF; cdr3_nt: TGTGCCAGCTCACCTCCAGGATGGAACACTGAAGCTTTCTTT
d_call: TRBD1; clone_size: -; v_call: TRBV27; j_call: TRBJ1-3; cdr3_aa: CASSLGTGVGSSGNTIYF; cdr3_nt: TGTGCCAGCAGTCTCGGGACAGGGGTTGGGAGCTCTGGAAACACCATATATTTT
d_call: -; clone_size: once; v_call: TRBV9; j_call: TRBJ2-7; cdr3_aa: CASSPPTTYEQYF; cdr3_nt: TGTGCCAGCAGCCCCCCAACTACTTACGAGCAGTACTTC
d_call: -; clone_size: -; v_call: TRBV2; j_call: TRBJ1-2; cdr3_aa: CASSGQGLGNGYTF; cdr3_nt: TGTGCCAGCAGTGGGCAGGGGCTCGGGAATGGCTACACCTTC
d_call: TRBD2; clone_size: -; v_call: TRBV29-1; j_call: TRBJ2-1; cdr3_aa: CSDRSGNYNEQFF; cdr3_nt: TGCAGCGACCGAAGCGGGAACTACAATGAGCAGTTCTTC
d_call: -; clone_size: -; v_call: TRBV9; j_call: TRBJ1-2; cdr3_aa: CASSVSEGPLYGYTF; cdr3_nt: TGTGCCAGCAGCGTATCTGAGGGCCCCCTCTATGGCTACACCTTC
d_call: TRBD2; clone_size: -; v_call: TRBV19; j_call: TRBJ2-3; cdr3_aa: CASSPLAGGPPDTQYF; cdr3_nt: TGTGCCAGTAGTCCCCTGGCGGGGGGTCCCCCAGATACGCAGTATTTT
d_call: TRBD1; clone_size: -; v_call: TRBV5-1; j_call: TRBJ2-2; cdr3_aa: CASSAGQENTGELFF; cdr3_nt: TGCGCCAGCAGCGCGGGACAGGAGAACACCGGGGAGCTGTTTTTT
d_call: -; clone_size: -; v_call: TRBV27; j_call: TRBJ1-6; cdr3_aa: CASSSGNSPLHF; cdr3_nt: TGTGCCAGCAGTTCAGGGAATTCACCCCTCCACTTT
d_call: TRBD1; clone_size: -; v_call: TRBV9; j_call: TRBJ1-2; cdr3_aa: CASSLGQSVGYGYTF; cdr3_nt: TGTGCCAGCAGCCTGGGACAGTCCGTCGGGTATGGCTACACCTTC
d_call: TRBD1; clone_size: once; v_call: TRBV6-1; j_call: TRBJ2-7; cdr3_aa: CASSEPTGISSYEQYF; cdr3_nt: TGTGCCAGCAGTGAGCCGACAGGGATTAGCTCCTACGAGCAGTACTTC
d_call: TRBD2; clone_size: once; v_call: TRBV6-1; j_call: TRBJ2-7; cdr3_aa: CASSEGPGGLAVSYEQYF; cdr3_nt: TGTGCCAGCAGTGAAGGTCCTGGAGGGCTAGCGGTATCCTACGAGCAGTACTTC
d_call: TRBD2; clone_size: -; v_call: TRBV7-6; j_call: TRBJ2-3; cdr3_aa: CASSLEAGGHLGDTQYF; cdr3_nt: TGTGCCAGCAGCTTAGAGGCGGGGGGGCACCTTGGGGATACGCAGTATTTT
d_call: TRBD2; clone_size: -; v_call: TRBV27; j_call: TRBJ2-7; cdr3_aa: CASSLSTRGLVGHEQYF; cdr3_nt: TGTGCCAGCAGTTTATCAACACGTGGACTAGTCGGCCACGAGCAGTACTTC
d_call: -; clone_size: few; v_call: TRBV6-5; j_call: TRBJ1-1; cdr3_aa: CASKLQENTEAFF; cdr3_nt: TGTGCCAGCAAACTCCAGGAGAACACTGAAGCTTTCTTT
d_call: TRBD2; clone_size: -; v_call: TRBV2; j_call: TRBJ2-2; cdr3_aa: CASTLGATSGKSGELFF; cdr3_nt: TGTGCCAGCACCCTAGGGGCCACTAGCGGGAAATCCGGGGAGCTGTTTTTT
d_call: TRBD1; clone_size: -; v_call: TRBV19; j_call: TRBJ1-6; cdr3_aa: CASSITGATSPLHF; cdr3_nt: TGTGCCAGTAGTATAACAGGGGCGACTTCACCCCTCCACTTT
d_call: -; clone_size: -; v_call: TRBV5-1; j_call: TRBJ1-5; cdr3_aa: CASSLGPGLNQPQHF; cdr3_nt: TGCGCCAGCAGCTTAGGTCCAGGCCTCAATCAGCCCCAGCATTTT
d_call: TRBD1; clone_size: -; v_call: TRBV15; j_call: TRBJ2-5; cdr3_aa: CATSRDRGQGAWETQYF; cdr3_nt: TGTGCCACCAGCAGAGACCGGGGACAGGGGGCCTGGGAGACCCAGTACTTC
d_call: TRBD2; clone_size: -; v_call: TRBV19; j_call: TRBJ2-3; cdr3_aa: CASSIVWTSGRLTDTQYF; cdr3_nt: TGTGCCAGTAGTATAGTATGGACTAGCGGGAGGCTCACAGATACGCAGTATTTT
d_call: -; clone_size: once; v_call: TRBV19; j_call: TRBJ2-2; cdr3_aa: CASLNYSSSNTGELFF; cdr3_nt: TGTGCCAGTCTTAACTACTCCTCCTCGAACACCGGGGAGCTGTTTTTT
d_call: TRBD1; clone_size: -; v_call: TRBV7-6; j_call: TRBJ2-7; cdr3_aa: CASSTGQGSYEQYF; cdr3_nt: TGTGCCAGCAGCACGGGACAGGGTTCCTACGAGCAGTACTTC